The entry that follows covers one T cell receptor (beta chain) sequence. Libraries were prepared by immunoSEQ multiplex PCR; TCRdb keeps only in-frame clonotypes and omits some of them. The sample has 31,000 or so clones, approximately 91% seen once. This sample is drawn from a study of multiple sclerosis patients with progressive multifocal leukoencephalopathy. Specified time point: before natalizumab initiation. This CDR3 is built from 15 residues. V shed 4 bases and J shed 3 bases, with 15 bases lying between them. Germline assignment: CDR1 SGHDN and CDR2 FVKESK. Source material: PBMCs. V and J are TRBV14 and TRBJ1-2; weak D call: TRBD1 (6 bases). This TCR came from a human donor with multiple sclerosis. The CDR3, as DNA: TGTGCCAGCAGCCTCGGGGGGCAGGCCGACTATGGCTACACCTTC. Its protein is CASSLGGQADYGYTF.